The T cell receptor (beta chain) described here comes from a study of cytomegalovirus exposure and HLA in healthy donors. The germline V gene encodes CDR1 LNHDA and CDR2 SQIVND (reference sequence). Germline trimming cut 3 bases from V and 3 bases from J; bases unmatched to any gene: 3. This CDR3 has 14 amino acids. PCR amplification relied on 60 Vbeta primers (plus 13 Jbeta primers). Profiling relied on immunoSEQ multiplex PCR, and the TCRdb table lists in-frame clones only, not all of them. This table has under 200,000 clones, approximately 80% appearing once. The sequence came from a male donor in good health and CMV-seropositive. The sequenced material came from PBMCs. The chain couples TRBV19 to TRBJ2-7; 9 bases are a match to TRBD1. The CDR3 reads CASSIGTGNYEQYF. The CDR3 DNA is TGTGCCAGTAGTATCGGGACAGGGAACTACGAGCAGTACTTC.